One sample yielded the 9 T cell receptor beta chains listed below, sequenced in a study of tissue T cells after allogeneic stem cell transplantation. This table comes from immunoSEQ multiplex PCR, and its TCRdb copy is limited to in-frame clones, with some not included. Found here are some 12,000 clones, about two thirds of them singletons; the top ten hold 14%. This material consisted of tissue from the right colon, taken at autopsy. All receptors derive from a woman aged 18-49 years with breast cancer.

This chain uses TRBV10-3 with TRBJ2-7; 9 nucleotides match TRBD1. V was pared by 10 bases and J by 4 bases, with 8 bases of the junction left unmatched. Germline CDR1 and CDR2: ENHRY and SYGVKD. This CDR3 has 13 amino acids. This CDR3 reads CATQDRGRYEQYF. The DNA of the CDR3 is TGTGCCACCCAGGACAGGGGTAGGTACGAGCAGTACTTC.

This clone was seen a handful of times. V and J are TRBV30 and TRBJ1-2; no reliable D call. The germline V gene has CDR1 GTSNPN and CDR2 SVGIG (reference sequence). The CDR3 covers 11 residues. Trimming removed 0 bases at V and 8 bases at J, with 7 bases between. CDR3 sequence reads: CAWSVSYGYTF. The CDR3 DNA is TGTGCCTGGAGTGTGTCGTACGGCTACACCTTC.

This clone was picked up a small number of times. The rearrangement uses TRBV28 and TRBJ1-2, with 9 bases aligning to TRBD1. V shed 5 bases and J 5 bases; nucleotides not matched to a gene: 3. CDR3 length equals 13 residues. Germline V gene sequence: CDR1 MDHEN, CDR2 SYDVKM. The DNA of the CDR3 is TGTGCCAGCAGTCCCGGACAGGGGTATGGCTACACCTTC. It is translated as CASSPGQGYGYTF.

This clone has only a few counts. CDR3 protein: CASSSAPRDSYEQYF. The CDR3 nucleotides read TGTGCCAGCAGCTCTGCCCCTAGGGACTCCTACGAGCAGTACTTC. V usage is TRBV28 and J usage is TRBJ2-7; D gene uncertain. Germline V gene data show CDR1 as MDHEN and CDR2 as SYDVKM. This CDR3 is 15 amino acids long. V lost 6 bases and J lost 0, with 15 bases in between. Combining the CDR3 with reference TRBV28 and TRBJ2-7 gives the whole variable domain DVKVTQSSRYLVKRTGEKVFLECVQDMDHENMFWYRQDPGLGLRLIYFSYDVKMKEKGDIPEGYSVSREKKERFSLILESASTNQTSMYLCASSSAPRDSYEQYFGPGTRLTVT.

This clone came up a few times. The rearrangement joins TRBV18 to TRBJ2-7, with D hard to call. Germline CDR1 KGHSH, CDR2 LQKENI. This CDR3 is 14 amino acids long. V shed 3 bases and J shed 6 bases, with 15 bases lying between them. The CDR3 loop is CASSPDGGRVEQYF. The CDR3 DNA sequence: TGTGCCAGCTCACCTGACGGCGGTCGCGTCGAGCAGTACTTC.

The chain links TRBV7-2 to TRBJ2-2, with D possibly being TRBD1 or TRBD2 (7 bases each). In germline, CDR1 is SGHTA, CDR2 FQGNSA. The germline V and J ends were trimmed by 3 bases and 4 bases, with 15 bases remaining between them. There are 16 residues in the CDR3. The CDR3 DNA reads as TGTGCCAGCAGCTTTCTTGGCAGGGGGGGCACCGGGGAGCTGTTTTTT. This encodes CASSFLGRGGTGELFF.

This clone appeared once. This rearrangement joins TRBV6-5 to TRBJ2-6; 7 bases line up with TRBD1. The length of the CDR3 is 15 residues. Germline-derived CDR1 and CDR2 are MNHEY and SVGAGI. V was pared by 5 bases and J by 2 bases, with 3 bases of the junction left unmatched. CDR3 coding DNA: TGTGCCAGCAGTAGAGACAGGGCTGGGGCCAACGTCCTGACTTTC. Its protein product is CASSRDRAGANVLTF.

In its sample, this clone is medium-sized. This chain links TRBV30 with TRBJ2-7, with 8 bases that match TRBD2. Germline CDR1 and CDR2: GTSNPN and SVGIG (reference sequence). This CDR3 spans 13 amino acids. J lost 7 bases, V lost 3 bases, and 8 bases had no gene match. In nucleotides, the CDR3 is TGTGCCTGGAGCACTAGCGGACCGGGGGAGCAGTACTTC. Translating gives CAWSTSGPGEQYF. Complete variable domain (other parts from reference TRBV30 and TRBJ2-7): SQTIHQWPATLVQPVGSPLSLECTVEGTSNPNLYWYRQAAGRGLQLLFYSVGIGQISSEVPQNLSASRPQDRQFILSSKKLLLSDSGFYLCAWSTSGPGEQYFGPGTRLTVT.

The table lists this clone with a few counts. The chain couples TRBV2 to TRBJ2-7; 7 bases match TRBD1. With 4 bases clipped from V and 6 bases from J, the junction kept 3 bases outside the gene matches. This CDR3 is built from 12 residues. Germline CDR1 reads SNHLY; CDR2 reads FYNNEI. CDR3 sequence reads: CASSADRTEQYF. The CDR3 nucleotides read TGTGCCAGCAGTGCGGACAGGACCGAGCAGTACTTC.